The source of this T cell receptor beta chain is a study of CD8 T cells in Susac syndrome. RNA in amounts of about 0.5 to 1 ug was reverse transcribed with random hexamers. It was immunoSEQ multiplex PCR that amplified TCR beta CDR3 across 54 Vbeta and 13 Jbeta. TCRdb itself ran the immunoSEQ multiplex PCR reads through MiXCR, one entry per CDR3 protein. Among about 49,000 distinct CDR3 sequences listed, 90% to 95% were seen once. The V and J ends lost 5 bases and 4 bases, in that order; junction bases with no gene match: 6. The CDR3 is 15 residues long. The sample was CD8+ T cells from PBMCs. V usage is TRBV12-3 or TRBV12-4 and J usage is TRBJ1-5, with 9 bases fitting TRBD1. The clonotype comes from a human donor in good health. The CDR3 protein is CASSPSGTGNQPQHF. In DNA form, the CDR3 reads TGTGCCAGCAGTCCTAGCGGGACAGGGAATCAGCCCCAGCATTTT.